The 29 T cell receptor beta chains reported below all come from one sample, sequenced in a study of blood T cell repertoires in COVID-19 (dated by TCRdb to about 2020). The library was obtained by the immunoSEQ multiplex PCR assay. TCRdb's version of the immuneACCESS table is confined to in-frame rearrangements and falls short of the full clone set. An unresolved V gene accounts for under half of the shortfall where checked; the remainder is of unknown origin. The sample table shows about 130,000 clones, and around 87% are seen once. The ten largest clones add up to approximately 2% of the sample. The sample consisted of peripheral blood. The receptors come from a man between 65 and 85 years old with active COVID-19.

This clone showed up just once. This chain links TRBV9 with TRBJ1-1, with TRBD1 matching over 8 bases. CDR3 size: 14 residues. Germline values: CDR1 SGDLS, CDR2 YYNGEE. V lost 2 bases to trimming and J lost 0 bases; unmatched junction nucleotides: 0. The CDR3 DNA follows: TGTGCCAGCAGCGTGGGACAGGTGAACACTGAAGCTTTCTTT. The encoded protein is CASSVGQVNTEAFF.

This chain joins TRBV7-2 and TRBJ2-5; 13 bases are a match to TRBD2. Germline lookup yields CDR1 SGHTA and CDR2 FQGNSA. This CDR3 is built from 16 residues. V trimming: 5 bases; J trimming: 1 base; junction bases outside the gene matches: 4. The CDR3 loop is CASSIGTSGAQETQYF. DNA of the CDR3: TGTGCCAGCAGCATTGGGACTAGCGGGGCCCAAGAGACCCAGTACTTC. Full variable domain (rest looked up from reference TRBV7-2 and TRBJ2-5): GAGVSQSPSNKVTEKGKDVELRCDPISGHTALYWYRQSLGQGLEFLIYFQGNSAPDKSGLPSDRFSAERTGGSVSTLTIQRTQQEDSAVYLCASSIGTSGAQETQYFGPGTRLLVL.

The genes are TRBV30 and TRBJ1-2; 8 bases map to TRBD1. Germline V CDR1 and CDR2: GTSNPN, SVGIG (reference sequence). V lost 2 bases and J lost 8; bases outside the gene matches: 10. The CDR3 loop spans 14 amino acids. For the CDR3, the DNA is TGTGCCTGGAGTCGCGACAGGGGCTCTAGAGGCTACACCTTC. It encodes CAWSRDRGSRGYTF. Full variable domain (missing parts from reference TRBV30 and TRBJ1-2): SQTIHQWPATLVQPVGSPLSLECTVEGTSNPNLYWYRQAAGRGLQLLFYSVGIGQISSEVPQNLSASRPQDRQFILSSKKLLLSDSGFYLCAWSRDRGSRGYTFGSGTRLTVV.

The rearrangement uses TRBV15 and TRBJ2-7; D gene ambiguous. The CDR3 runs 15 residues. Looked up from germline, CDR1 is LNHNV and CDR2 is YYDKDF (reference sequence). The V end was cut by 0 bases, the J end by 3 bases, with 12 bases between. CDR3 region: CATSRDRNGLYEQYF. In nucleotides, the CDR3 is TGTGCCACCAGCAGAGATCGTAACGGTCTCTACGAGCAGTACTTC.

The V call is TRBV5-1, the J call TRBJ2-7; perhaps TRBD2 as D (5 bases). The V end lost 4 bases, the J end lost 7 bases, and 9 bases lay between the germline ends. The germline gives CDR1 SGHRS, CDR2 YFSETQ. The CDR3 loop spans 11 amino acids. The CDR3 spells CASSTRSEQYF. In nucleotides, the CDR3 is TGCGCCAGCAGCACTAGATCGGAGCAGTACTTC.

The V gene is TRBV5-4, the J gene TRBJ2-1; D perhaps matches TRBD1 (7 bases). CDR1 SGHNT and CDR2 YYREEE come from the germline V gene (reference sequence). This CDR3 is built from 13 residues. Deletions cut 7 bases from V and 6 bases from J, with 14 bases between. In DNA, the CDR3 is TGTGCCAGCCCAGGGGGGCCCCTCAATGAGCAGTTCTTC. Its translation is CASPGGPLNEQFF.

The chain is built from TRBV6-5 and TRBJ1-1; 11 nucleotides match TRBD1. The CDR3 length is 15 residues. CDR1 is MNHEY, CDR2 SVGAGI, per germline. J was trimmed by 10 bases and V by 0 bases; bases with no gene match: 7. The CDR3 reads CASSYSGQGVGVAFF. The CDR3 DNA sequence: TGTGCCAGCAGTTACTCGGGACAGGGGGTTGGAGTAGCTTTCTTT.

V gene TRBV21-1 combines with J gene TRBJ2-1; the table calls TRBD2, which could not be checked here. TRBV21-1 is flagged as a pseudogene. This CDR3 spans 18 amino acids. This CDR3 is CASSTPPELAGQRNEQFF. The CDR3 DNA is TGTGCCAGCAGCACCCCTCCCGAACTAGCGGGCCAAAGAAATGAGCAGTTCTTC.

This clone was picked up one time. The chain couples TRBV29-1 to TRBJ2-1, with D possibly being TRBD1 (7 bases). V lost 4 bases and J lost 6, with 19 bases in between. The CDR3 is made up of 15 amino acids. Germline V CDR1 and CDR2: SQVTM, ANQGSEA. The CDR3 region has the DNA TGCAGCGTTGTACCCCGACTAGGGGGCCTCAATGAGCAGTTCTTC. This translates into CSVVPRLGGLNEQFF.

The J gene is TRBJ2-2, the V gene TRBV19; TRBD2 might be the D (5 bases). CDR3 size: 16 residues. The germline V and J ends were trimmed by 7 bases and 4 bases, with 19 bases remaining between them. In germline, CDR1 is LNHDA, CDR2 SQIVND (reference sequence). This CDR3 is CASTVHATGSTGELFF. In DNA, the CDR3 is TGTGCCAGTACCGTACACGCTACTGGGAGCACCGGGGAGCTGTTTTTT.

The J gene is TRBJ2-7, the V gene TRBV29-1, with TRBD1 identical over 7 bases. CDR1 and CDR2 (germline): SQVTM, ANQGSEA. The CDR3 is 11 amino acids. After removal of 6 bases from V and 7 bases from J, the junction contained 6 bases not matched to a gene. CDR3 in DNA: TGCAGCGTCACAGGGGAGAGGGAGCAGTACTTC. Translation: CSVTGEREQYF.

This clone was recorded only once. CDR3 in amino acids: CASSLARGARHEQYF. CDR3 nucleotide sequence: TGTGCCAGCAGCTTAGCTCGGGGGGCGCGCCACGAGCAGTACTTC. The chain couples TRBV7-2 to TRBJ2-7, with D possibly matching TRBD2 (7 bases). Per the germline V gene, CDR1 is SGHTA and CDR2 is FQGNSA. The CDR3 is 15 residues long. Trimming took 0 bases from V and 5 from J, leaving 14 bases between them.

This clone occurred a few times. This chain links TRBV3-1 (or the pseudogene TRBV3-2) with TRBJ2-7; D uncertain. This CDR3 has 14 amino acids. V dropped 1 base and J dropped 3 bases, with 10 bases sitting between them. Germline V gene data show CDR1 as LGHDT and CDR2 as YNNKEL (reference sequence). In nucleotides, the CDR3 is TGTGCCAGCAGCCAAGCTATTACGGTCTACGAGCAGTACTTC. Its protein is CASSQAITVYEQYF.

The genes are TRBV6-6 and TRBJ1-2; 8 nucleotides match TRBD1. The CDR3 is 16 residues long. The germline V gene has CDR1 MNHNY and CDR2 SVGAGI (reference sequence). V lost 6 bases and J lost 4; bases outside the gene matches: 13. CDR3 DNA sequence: TGTGCCAGCAGAGCAACCCAGACAGGGGATGGCTATGGCTACACCTTC. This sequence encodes CASRATQTGDGYGYTF.

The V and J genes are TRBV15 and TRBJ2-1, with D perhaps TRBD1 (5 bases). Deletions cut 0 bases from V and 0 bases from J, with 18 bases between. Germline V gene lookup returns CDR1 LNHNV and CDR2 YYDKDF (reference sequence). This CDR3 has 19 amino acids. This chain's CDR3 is CATSRDKGQPLSSYNEQFF. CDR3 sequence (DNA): TGTGCCACCAGCAGAGATAAGGGGCAGCCTCTGAGCTCCTACAATGAGCAGTTCTTC.

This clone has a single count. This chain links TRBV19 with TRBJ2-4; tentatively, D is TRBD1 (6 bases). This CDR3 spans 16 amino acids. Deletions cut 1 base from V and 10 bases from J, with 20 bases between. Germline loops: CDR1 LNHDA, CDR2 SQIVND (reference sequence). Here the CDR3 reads CASSIGRTPTGEIQYF. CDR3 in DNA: TGTGCCAGTAGTATAGGAAGAACCCCGACAGGTGAAATTCAGTACTTC.

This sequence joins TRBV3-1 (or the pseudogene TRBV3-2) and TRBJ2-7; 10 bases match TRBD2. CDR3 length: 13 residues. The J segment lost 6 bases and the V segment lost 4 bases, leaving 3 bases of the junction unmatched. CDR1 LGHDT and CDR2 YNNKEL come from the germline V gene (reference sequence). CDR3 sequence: CASSRASGSEQYF. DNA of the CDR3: TGTGCCAGCAGCCGGGCTAGCGGGAGCGAGCAGTACTTC.

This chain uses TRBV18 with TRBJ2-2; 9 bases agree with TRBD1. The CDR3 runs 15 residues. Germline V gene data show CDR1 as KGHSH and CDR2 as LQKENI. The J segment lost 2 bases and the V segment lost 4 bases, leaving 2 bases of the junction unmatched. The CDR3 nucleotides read TGTGCCAGCTCACAACAGGGGGCAAACACCGGGGAGCTGTTTTTT. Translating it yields CASSQQGANTGELFF.

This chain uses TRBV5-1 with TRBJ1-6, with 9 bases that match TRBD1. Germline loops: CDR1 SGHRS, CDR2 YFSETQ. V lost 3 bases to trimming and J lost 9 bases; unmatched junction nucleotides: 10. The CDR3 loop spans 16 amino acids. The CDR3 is CASSSTLQGAISPLHF. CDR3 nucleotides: TGCGCCAGCAGCTCGACTCTACAGGGGGCGATTTCACCCCTCCACTTT.

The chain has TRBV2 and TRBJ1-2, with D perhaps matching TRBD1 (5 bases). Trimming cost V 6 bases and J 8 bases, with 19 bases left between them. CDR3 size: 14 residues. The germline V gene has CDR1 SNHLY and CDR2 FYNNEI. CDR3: CASRLPQGASGYTF. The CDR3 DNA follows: TGTGCCAGCAGGCTCCCCCAAGGGGCGAGCGGCTACACCTTC.

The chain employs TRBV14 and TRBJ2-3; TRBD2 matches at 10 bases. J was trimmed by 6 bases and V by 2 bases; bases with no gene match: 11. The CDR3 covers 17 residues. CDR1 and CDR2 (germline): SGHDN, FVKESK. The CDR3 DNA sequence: TGTGCCAGCAGCCAACGTTGGCTAGCGGGAGATTCGGATACGCAGTATTTT. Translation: CASSQRWLAGDSDTQYF.

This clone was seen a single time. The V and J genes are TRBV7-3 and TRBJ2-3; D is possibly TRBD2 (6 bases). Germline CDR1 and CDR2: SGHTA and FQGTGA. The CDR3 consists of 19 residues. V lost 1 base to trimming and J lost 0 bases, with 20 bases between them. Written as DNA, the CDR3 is TGTGCCAGCAGCTTAAGCGGCGGGATGGGCTTTACTAGCACAGATACGCAGTATTTT. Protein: CASSLSGGMGFTSTDTQYF.

The CDR3 DNA is TGTGCCAGCAGTCGACGAGGTCACCTCGGTGAAGCTTTCTTT. It yields the protein CASSRRGHLGEAFF. J is TRBJ1-1 and V is TRBV6-5; D gene ambiguous. The CDR3 is made up of 14 amino acids. Germline V gives CDR1 MNHEY, CDR2 SVGAGI. Deletions cut 5 bases from V and 7 bases from J, with 17 bases between.

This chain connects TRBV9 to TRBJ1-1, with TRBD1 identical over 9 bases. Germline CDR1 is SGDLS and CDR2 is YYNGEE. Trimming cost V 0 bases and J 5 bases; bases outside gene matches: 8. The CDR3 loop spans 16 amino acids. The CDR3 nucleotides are TGTGCCAGCAGCGTAGGCGAGCTGGGGACAGGGACTGAAGCTTTCTTT. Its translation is CASSVGELGTGTEAFF.

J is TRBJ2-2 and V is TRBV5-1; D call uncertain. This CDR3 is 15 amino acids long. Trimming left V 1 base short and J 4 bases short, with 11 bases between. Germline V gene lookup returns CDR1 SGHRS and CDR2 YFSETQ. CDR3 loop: CASSLRFDSTGELFF. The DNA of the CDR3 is TGCGCCAGCAGCTTGAGGTTCGACTCCACCGGGGAGCTGTTTTTT.

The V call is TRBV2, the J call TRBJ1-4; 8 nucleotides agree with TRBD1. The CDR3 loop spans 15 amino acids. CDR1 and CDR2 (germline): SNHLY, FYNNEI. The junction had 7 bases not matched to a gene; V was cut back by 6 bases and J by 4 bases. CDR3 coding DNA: TGTGCCAGCAGATCCAGGGGGCGCGGTAATGAAAAACTGTTTTTT. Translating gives CASRSRGRGNEKLFF.

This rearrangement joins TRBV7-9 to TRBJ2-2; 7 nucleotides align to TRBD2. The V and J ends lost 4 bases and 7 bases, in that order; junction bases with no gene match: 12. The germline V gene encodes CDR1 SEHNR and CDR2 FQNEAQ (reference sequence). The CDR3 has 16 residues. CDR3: CASSSLRGDGGGELFF. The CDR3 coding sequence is TGTGCCAGCAGCTCCCTCCGGGGGGATGGTGGCGGGGAGCTGTTTTTT.

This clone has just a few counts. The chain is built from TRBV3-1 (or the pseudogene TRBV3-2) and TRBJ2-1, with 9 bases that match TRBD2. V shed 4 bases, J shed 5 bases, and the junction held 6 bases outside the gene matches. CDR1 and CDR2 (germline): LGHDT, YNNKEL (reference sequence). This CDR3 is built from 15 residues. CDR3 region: CASSLPSGMDNEQFF. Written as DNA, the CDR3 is TGTGCCAGCAGCCTTCCTAGCGGGATGGACAATGAGCAGTTCTTC.

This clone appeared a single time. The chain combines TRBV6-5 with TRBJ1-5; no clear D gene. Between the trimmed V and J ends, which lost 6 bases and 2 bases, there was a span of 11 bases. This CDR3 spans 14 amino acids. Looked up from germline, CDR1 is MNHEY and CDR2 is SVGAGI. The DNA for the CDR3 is TGTGCCAGCAGGCCCGGCGGTGGCAATCAGCCCCAGCATTTT. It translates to CASRPGGGNQPQHF.